The source of this T cell receptor (beta chain) is a study of graft-versus-host responses after intestinal transplantation. Assay used: immunoSEQ multiplex PCR; TCRdb lists only in-frame clones, some missing. The data show 30,000 to 40,000 clones, with less than 90% seen just once and approximately 3.7% held by the top ten. This clone was counted only a few times. This clonotype originated in a human patient who received an intestinal transplant, so some T cells may come from the graft donor. This specimen consisted of PBMCs, obtained less than 1,400 days after transplant.

This chain's CDR3 is CAWSQGASSPLHF. The CDR3 coding sequence is TGTGCCTGGAGCCAGGGGGCGAGCTCACCCCTCCACTTT. The chain joins TRBV30 to TRBJ1-6; 8 nucleotides agree with TRBD1. From germline, CDR1 is GTSNPN and CDR2 SVGIG (reference sequence). This CDR3 spans 13 amino acids. Trimming removed 3 bases from V and 10 bases from J; junction bases left unmatched: 5.